This T cell receptor (beta chain) emerged from a study of cytotoxic CD8 clonotypes in ibrutinib-treated CLL. Study results and caveats: The study found public clonotypes uncommon, contracting or stable on treatment.

Worth noting for this clone: What it binds is not known.

CDR1 and CDR2 from the germline V gene are SGHRS and YFSETQ. V lost 5 bases, J lost 0 bases, and 12 bases lay in between. The CDR3 is made up of 15 amino acids. Profiling relied on immunoSEQ multiplex PCR, and the TCRdb table lists in-frame clones only, not all of them. The sample lists some 140,000 clones, around four fifths occurring once. This chain connects TRBV5-1 to TRBJ2-1; D may match TRBD1 or TRBD2 (5 bases each). The clonotype comes from a human donor with chronic lymphocytic leukemia. Sequences were derived from PBMCs, sampled after 24 months of ibrutinib treatment. The CDR3 DNA follows: TGCGCCAGCAGGGGAGAGGGGTCCTCCTACAATGAGCAGTTCTTC. Protein: CASRGEGSSYNEQFF.